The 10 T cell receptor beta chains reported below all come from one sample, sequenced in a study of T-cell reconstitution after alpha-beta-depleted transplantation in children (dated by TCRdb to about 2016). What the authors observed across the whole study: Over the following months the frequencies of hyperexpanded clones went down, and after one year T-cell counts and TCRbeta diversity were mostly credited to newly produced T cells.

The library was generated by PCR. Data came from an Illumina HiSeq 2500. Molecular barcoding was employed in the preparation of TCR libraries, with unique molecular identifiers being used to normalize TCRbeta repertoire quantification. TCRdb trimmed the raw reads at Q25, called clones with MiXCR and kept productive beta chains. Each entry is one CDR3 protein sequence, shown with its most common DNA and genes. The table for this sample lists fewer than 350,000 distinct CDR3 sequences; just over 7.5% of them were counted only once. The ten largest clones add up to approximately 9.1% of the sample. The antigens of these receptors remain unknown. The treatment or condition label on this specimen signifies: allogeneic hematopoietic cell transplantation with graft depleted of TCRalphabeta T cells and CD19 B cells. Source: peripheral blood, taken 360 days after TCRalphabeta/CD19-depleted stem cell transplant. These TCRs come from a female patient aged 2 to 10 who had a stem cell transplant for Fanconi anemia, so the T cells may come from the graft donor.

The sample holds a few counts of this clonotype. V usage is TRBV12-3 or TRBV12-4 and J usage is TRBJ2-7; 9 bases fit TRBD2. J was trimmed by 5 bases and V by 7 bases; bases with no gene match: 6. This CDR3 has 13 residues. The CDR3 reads CASMAGGADEQYF. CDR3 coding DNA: TGTGCCAGCATGGCGGGGGGGGCCGACGAGCAGTACTTC.

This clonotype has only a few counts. CDR3 in DNA: TGCGCCAGCAGCCCCCTGGCAGGGGGCTACGAGCAGTACTTC. It encodes CASSPLAGGYEQYF. The chain is built from TRBV5-1 and TRBJ2-7; 7 bases agree with TRBD1. CDR3 size: 14 residues. Germline loops: CDR1 SGHRS, CDR2 YFSETQ. J lost 3 bases, V lost 4 bases, and 7 bases had no gene match.

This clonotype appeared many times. The CDR3 region has the DNA TGCAGTGCTAGAGATGGGGGACAGAGCTCCTACGAGCAGTACTTC. Translation gives CSARDGGQSSYEQYF. This rearrangement joins TRBV20-1 to TRBJ2-7; TRBD1 agrees at 7 bases. The trim removed 0 bases at V and 0 bases at J, leaving 5 bases unmatched. CDR3 size: 15 residues. Germline CDR1 reads DFQATT; CDR2 reads SNEGSKA (reference sequence).

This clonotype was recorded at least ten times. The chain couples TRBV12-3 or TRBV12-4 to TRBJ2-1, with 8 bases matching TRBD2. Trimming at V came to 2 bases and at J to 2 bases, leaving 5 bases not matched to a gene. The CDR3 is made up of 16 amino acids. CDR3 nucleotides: TGTGCCAGCAGTTTATTGCTGGGACTAGCCTACAATGAGCAGTTCTTC. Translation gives CASSLLLGLAYNEQFF.

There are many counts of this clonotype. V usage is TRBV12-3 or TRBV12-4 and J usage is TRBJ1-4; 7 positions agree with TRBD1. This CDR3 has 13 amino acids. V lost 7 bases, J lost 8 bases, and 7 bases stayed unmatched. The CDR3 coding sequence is TGTGCCAGCACCTACGACAGGGCCGAAAAACTGTTTTTT. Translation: CASTYDRAEKLFF.

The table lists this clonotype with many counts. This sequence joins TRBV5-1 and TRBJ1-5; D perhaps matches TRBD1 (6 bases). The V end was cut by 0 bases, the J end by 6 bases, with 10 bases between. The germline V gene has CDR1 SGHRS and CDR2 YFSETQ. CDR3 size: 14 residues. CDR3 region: CASSLVGGGQPQHF. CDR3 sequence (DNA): TGCGCCAGCAGCTTGGTTGGGGGCGGTCAGCCCCAGCATTTT.

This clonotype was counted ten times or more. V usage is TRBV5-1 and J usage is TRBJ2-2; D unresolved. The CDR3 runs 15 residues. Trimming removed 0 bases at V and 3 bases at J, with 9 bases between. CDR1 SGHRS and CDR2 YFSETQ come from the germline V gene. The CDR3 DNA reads TGCGCCAGCAGCTTGGAATCGGGTTACACCGGGGAGCTGTTTTTT. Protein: CASSLESGYTGELFF.

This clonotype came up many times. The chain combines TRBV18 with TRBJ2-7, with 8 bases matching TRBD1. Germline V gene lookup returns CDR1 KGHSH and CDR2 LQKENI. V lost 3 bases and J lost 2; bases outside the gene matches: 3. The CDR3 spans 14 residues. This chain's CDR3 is CASSPGQGTYEQYV. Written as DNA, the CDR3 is TGTGCCAGCTCACCTGGACAGGGAACCTACGAGCAGTACGTC.

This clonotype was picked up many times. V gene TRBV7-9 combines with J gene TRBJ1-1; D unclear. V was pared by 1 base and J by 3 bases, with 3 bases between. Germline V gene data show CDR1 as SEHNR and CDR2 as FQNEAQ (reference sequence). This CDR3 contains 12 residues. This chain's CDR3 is CASSLVHTEAFF. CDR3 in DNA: TGTGCCAGCAGCTTAGTTCACACTGAAGCTTTCTTT.

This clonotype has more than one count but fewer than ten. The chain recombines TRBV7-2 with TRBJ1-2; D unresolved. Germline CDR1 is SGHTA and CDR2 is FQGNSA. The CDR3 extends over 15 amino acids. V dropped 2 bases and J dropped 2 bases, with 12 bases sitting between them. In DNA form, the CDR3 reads TGTGCCAGCAGCTTATCGGGGATGGAAAACTATGGCTACACCTTC. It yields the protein CASSLSGMENYGYTF.